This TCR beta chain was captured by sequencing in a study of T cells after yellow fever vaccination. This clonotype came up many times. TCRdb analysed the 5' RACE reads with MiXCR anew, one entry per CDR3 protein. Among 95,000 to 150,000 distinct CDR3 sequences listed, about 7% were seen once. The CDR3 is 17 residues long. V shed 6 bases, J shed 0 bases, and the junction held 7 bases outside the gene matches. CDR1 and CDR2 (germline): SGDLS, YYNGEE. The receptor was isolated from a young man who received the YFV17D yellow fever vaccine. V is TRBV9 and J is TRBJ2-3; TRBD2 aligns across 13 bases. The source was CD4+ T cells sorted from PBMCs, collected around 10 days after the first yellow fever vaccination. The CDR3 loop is CASTRTTSGGSTDTQYF. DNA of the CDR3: TGTGCCAGCACCCGAACGACTAGCGGGGGGAGCACAGATACGCAGTATTTT. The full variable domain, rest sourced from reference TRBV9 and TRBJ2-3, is DSGVTQTPKHLITATGQRVTLRCSPRSGDLSVYWYQQSLDQGLQFLIQYYNGEERAKGNILERFSAQQFPDLHSELNLSSLELGDSALYFCASTRTTSGGSTDTQYFGPGTRLTVL.